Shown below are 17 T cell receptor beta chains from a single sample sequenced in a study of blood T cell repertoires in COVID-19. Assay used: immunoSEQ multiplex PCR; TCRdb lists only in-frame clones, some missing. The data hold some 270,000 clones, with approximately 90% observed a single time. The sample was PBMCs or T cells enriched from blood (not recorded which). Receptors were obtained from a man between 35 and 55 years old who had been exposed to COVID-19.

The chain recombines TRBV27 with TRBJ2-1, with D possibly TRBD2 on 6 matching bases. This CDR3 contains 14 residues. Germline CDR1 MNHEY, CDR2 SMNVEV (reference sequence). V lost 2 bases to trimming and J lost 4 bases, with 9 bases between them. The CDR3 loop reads CASSLASVYNEQFF. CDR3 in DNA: TGTGCCAGCAGTTTAGCTAGCGTGTACAATGAGCAGTTCTTC.

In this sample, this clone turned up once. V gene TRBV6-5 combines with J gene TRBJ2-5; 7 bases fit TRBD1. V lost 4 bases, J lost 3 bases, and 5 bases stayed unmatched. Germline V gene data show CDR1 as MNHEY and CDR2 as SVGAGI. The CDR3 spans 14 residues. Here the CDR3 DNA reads TGTGCCAGCAGTTCTGGGACAGCCAAAGAGACCCAGTACTTC. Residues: CASSSGTAKETQYF.

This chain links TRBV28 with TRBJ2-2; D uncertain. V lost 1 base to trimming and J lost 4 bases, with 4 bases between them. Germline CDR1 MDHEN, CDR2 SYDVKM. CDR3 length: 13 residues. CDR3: CASSLYGTGELFF. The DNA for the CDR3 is TGTGCCAGCAGTTTATACGGCACCGGGGAGCTGTTTTTT.

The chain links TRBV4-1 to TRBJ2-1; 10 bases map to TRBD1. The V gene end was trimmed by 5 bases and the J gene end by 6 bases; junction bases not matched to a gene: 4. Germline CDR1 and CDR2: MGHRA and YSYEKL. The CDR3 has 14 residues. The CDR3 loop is CASSDDRGLNEQFF. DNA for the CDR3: TGCGCCAGCAGCGACGACAGGGGGCTCAATGAGCAGTTCTTC.

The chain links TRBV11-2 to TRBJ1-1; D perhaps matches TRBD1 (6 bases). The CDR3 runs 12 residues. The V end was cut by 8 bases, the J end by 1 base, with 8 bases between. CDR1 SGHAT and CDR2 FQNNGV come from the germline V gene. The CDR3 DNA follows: TGTGCCAGCGAACAGGGGAACACTGAAGCTTTCTTT. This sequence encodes CASEQGNTEAFF.

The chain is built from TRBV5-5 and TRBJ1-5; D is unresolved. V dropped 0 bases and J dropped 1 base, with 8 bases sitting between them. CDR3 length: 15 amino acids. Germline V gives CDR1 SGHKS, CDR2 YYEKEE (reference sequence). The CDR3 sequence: CASSLESYSNQPQHF. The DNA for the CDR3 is TGTGCCAGCAGCTTGGAGAGTTACAGCAATCAGCCCCAGCATTTT. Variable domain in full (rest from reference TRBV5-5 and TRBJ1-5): DAGVTQSPTHLIKTRGQQVTLRCSPISGHKSVSWYQQVLGQGPQFIFQYYEKEERGRGNFPDRFSARQFPNYSSELNVNALLLGDSALYLCASSLESYSNQPQHFGDGTRLSIL.

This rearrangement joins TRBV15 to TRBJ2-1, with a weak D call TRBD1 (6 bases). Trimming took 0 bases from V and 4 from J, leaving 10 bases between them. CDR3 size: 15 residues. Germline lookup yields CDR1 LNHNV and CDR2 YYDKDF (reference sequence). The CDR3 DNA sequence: TGTGCCACCAGCAGAGATGGGGGCATATACAATGAGCAGTTCTTC. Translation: CATSRDGGIYNEQFF. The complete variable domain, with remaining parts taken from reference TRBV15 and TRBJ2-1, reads DAMVIQNPRYQVTQFGKPVTLSCSQTLNHNVMYWYQQKSSQAPKLLFHYYDKDFNNEADTPDNFQSRRPNTSFCFLDIRSPGLGDTAMYLCATSRDGGIYNEQFFGPGTRLTVL.

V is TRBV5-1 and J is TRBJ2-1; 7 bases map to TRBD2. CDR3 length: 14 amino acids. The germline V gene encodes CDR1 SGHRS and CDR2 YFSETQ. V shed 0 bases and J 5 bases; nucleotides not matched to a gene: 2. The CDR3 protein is CASSLGLADNEQFF. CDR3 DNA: TGCGCCAGCAGCTTGGGTCTAGCGGACAATGAGCAGTTCTTC.

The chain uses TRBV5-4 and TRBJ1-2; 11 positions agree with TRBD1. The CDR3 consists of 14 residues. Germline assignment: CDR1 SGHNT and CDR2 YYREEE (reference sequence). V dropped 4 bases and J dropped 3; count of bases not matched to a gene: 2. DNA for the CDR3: TGTGCCAGCAGCGGACAGGGGGCTCACTATGGCTACACCTTC. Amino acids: CASSGQGAHYGYTF.

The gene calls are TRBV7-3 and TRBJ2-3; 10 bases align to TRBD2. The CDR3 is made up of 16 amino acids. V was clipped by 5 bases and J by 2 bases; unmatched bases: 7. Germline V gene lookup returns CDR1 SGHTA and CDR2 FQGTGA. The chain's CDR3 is CASSEGAGGFTDTQYF. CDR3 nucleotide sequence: TGTGCCAGCAGCGAGGGAGCGGGAGGGTTCACAGATACGCAGTATTTT.

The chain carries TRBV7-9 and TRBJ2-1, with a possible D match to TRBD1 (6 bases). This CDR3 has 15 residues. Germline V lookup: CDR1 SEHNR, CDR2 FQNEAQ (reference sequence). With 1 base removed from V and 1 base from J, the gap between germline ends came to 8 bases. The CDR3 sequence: CASSLGQASYNEQFF. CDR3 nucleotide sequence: TGTGCCAGCAGCTTAGGACAGGCGTCCTACAATGAGCAGTTCTTC.

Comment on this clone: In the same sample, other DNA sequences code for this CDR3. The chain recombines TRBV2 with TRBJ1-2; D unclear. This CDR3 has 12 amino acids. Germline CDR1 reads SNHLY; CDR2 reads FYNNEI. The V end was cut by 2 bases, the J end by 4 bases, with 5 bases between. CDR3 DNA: TGTGCCAGCAGTGAAACGGTCTATGGCTACACCTTC. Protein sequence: CASSETVYGYTF. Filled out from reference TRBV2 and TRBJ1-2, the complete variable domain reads EPEVTQTPSHQVTQMGQEVILRCVPISNHLYFYWYRQILGQKVEFLVSFYNNEISEKSEIFDDQFSVERPDGSNFTLKIRSTKLEDSAMYFCASSETVYGYTFGSGTRLTVV.

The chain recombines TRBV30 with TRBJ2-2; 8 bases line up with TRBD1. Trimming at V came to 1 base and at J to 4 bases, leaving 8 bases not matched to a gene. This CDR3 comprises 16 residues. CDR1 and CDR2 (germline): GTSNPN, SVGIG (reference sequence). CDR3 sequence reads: CAWSEVRQGITGELFF. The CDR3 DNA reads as TGTGCCTGGAGTGAAGTACGACAGGGGATCACCGGGGAGCTGTTTTTT.

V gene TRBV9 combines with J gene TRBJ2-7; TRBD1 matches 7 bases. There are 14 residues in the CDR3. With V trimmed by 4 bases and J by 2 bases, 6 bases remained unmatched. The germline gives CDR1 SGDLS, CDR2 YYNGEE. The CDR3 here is CASSLTGDTYEQYF. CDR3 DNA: TGTGCCAGCAGCCTTACAGGGGATACCTACGAGCAGTACTTC.

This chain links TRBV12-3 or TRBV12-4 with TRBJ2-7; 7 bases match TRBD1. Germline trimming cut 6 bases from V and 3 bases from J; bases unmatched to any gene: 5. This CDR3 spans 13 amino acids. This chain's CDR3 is CASRGTESYEQYF. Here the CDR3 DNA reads TGTGCCAGCAGGGGGACAGAGAGCTACGAGCAGTACTTC.

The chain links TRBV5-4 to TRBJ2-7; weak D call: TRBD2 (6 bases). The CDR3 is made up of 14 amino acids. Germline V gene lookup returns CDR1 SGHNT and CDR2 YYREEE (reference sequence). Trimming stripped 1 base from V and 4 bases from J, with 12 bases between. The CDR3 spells CASSLRDSIYEQYF. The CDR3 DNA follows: TGTGCCAGCAGCTTGAGGGACTCTATATACGAGCAGTACTTC. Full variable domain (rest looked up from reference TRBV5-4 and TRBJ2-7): ETGVTQSPTHLIKTRGQQVTLRCSSQSGHNTVSWYQQALGQGPQFIFQYYREEENGRGNFPPRFSGLQFPNYSSELNVNALELDDSALYLCASSLRDSIYEQYFGPGTRLTVT.

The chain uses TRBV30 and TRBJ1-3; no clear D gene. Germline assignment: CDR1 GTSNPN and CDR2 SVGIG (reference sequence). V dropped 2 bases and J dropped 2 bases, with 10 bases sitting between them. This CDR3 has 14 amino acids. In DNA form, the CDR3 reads TGTGCCTGGAGTACCGGGATCGCTGGAAACACCATATATTTT. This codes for CAWSTGIAGNTIYF.